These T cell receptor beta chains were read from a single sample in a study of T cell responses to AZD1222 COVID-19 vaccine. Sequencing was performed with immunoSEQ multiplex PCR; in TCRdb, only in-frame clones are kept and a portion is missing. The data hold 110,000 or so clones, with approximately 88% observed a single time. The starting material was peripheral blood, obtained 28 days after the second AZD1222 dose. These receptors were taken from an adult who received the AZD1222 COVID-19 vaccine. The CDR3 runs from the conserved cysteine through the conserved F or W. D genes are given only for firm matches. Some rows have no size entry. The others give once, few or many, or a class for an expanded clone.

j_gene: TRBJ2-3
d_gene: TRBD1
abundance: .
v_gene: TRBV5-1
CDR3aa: CASSGQGWTKSTDTQYF
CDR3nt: TGCGCCAGCAGCGGACAGGGGTGGACCAAGTCAACAGATACGCAGTATTTT

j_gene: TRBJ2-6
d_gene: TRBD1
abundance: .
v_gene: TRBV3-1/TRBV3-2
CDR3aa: CASSQATGFSPVLTF
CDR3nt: TGTGCCAGCAGCCAAGCGACAGGGTTTTCGCCCGTCCTGACTTTC

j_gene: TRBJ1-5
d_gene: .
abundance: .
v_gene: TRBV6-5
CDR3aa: CASSYRQSIDPQHF
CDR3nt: TGTGCCAGCAGTTACCGCCAGTCAATTGACCCCCAGCATTTT

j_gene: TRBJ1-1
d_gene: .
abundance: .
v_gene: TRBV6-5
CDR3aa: CASSQDSSQAFF
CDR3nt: TGTGCCAGCAGTCAGGACAGTTCCCAAGCTTTCTTT

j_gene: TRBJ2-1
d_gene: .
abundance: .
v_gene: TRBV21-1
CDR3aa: CASSGSTRGQGKLNEQFF
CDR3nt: TGTGCCAGCAGCGGTAGTACCCGGGGACAGGGGAAACTGAATGAGCAGTTCTTC

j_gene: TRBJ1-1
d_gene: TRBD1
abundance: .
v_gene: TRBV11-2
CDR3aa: CASSFGQANTEAFF
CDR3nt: TGTGCCAGCAGCTTCGGACAGGCCAACACTGAAGCTTTCTTT

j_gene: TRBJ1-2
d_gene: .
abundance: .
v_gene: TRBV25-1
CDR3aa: CASSRALYGYTF
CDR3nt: TGTGCCAGCAGCCGGGCCCTTTATGGCTACACCTTC

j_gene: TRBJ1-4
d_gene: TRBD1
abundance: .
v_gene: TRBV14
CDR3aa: CASSQGQGEKLFF
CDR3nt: TGTGCCAGCAGCCAGGGACAGGGAGAAAAACTGTTTTTT

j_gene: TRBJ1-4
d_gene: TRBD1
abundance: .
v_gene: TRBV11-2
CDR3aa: CASSLGQGWEKLFF
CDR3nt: TGTGCCAGCAGCCTCGGACAGGGTTGGGAAAAACTGTTTTTT

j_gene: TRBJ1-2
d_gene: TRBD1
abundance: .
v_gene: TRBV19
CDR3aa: CASRGQGSGYTF
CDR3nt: TGTGCCAGTAGGGGACAGGGTTCCGGCTACACCTTC

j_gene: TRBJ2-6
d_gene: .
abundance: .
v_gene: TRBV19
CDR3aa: CASSIQGWANVLTF
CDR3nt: TGTGCCAGTAGTATCCAGGGTTGGGCCAACGTCCTGACTTTC

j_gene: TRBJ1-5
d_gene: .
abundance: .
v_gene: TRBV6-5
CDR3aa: CASRTVSQPQHF
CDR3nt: TGTGCCAGCAGGACAGTAAGTCAGCCCCAGCATTTT

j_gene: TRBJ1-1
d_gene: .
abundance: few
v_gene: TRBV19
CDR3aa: CASSKHRASNTEAFF
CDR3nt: TGTGCCAGTAGTAAACACAGGGCCTCGAACACTGAAGCTTTCTTT

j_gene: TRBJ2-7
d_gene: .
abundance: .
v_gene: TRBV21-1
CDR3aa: CASSKRSRYEQYF
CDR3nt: TGTGCCAGCAGCAAACGTTCCCGCTACGAGCAGTACTTC

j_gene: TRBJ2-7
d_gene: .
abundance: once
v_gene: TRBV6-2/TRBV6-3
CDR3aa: CASSYSRRGAMRYEQYF
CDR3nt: TGTGCCAGCAGTTACTCGCGTCGGGGGGCCATGAGGTACGAGCAGTACTTC

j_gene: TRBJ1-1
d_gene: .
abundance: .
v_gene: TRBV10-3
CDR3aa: CAISDSGPANTEAFF
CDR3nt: TGTGCCATCAGTGATTCGGGTCCAGCGAACACTGAAGCTTTCTTT

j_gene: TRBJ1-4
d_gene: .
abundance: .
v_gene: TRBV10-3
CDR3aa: CAISERGGENEKLFF
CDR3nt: TGTGCCATCAGTGAGCGGGGTGGGGAAAATGAAAAACTGTTTTTT

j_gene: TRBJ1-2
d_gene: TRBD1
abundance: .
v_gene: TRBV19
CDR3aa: CAIRDRGYGYTF
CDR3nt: TGTGCCATCCGGGACAGGGGCTATGGCTACACCTTC

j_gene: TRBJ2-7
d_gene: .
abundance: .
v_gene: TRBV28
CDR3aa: CASSLVGPSYEQYF
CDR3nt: TGTGCCAGCAGTTTGGTGGGCCCATCCTACGAGCAGTACTTC

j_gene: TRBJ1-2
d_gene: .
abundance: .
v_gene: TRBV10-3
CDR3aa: CAISADAGAYGYTF
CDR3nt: TGTGCCATCAGCGCGGACGCTGGGGCCTATGGCTACACCTTC